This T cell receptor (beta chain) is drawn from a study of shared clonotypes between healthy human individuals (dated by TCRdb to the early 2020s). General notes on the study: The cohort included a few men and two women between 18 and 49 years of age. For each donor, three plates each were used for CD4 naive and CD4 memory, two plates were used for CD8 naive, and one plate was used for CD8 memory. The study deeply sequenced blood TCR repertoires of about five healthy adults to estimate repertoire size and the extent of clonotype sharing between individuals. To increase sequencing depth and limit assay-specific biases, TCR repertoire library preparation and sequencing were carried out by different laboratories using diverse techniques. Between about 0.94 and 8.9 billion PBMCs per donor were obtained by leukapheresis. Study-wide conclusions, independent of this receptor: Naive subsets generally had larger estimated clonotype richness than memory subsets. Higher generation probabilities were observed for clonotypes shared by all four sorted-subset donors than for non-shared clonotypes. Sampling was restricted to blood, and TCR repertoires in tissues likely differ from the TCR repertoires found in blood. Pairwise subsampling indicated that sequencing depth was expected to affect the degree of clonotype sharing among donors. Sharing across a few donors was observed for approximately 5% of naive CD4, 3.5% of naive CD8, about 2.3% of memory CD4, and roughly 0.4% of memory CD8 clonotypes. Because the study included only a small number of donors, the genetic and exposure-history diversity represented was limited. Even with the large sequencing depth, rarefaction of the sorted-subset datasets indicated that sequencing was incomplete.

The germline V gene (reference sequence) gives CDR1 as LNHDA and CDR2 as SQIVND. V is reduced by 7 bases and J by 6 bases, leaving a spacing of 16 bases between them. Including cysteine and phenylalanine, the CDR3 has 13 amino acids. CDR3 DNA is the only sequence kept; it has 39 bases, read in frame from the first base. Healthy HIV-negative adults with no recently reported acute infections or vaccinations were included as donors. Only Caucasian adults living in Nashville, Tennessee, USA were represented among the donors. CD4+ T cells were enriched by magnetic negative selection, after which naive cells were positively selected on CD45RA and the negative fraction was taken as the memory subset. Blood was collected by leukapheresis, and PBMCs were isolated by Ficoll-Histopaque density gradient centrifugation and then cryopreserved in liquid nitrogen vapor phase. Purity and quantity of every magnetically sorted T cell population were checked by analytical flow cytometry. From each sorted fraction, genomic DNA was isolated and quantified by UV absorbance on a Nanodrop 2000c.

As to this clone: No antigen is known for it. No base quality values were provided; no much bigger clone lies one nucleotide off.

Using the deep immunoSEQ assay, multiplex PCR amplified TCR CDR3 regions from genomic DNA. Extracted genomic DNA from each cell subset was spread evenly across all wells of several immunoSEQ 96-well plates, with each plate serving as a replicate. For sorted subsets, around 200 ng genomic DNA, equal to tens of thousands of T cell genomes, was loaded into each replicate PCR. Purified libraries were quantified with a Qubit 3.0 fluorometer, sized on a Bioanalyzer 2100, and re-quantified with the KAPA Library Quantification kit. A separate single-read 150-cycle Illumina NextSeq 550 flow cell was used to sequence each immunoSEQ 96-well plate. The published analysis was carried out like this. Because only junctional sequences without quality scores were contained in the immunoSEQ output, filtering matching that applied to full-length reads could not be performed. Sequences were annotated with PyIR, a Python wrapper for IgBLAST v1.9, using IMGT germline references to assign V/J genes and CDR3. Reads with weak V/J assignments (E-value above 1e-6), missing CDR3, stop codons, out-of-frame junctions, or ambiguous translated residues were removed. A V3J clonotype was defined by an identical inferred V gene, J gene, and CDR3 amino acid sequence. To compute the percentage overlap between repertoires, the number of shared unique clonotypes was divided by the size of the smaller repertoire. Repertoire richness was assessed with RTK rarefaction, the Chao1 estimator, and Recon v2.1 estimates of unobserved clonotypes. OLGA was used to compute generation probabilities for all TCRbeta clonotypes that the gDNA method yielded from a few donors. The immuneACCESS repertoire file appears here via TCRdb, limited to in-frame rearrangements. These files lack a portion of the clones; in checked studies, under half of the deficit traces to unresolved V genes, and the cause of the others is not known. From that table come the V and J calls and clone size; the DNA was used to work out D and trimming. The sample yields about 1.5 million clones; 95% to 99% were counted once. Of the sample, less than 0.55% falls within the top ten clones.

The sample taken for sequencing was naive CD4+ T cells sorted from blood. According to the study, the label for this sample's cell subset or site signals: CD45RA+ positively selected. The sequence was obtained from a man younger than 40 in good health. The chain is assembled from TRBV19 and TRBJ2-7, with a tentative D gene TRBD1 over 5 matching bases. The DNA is TGTGCCAGTACCCTGGGGCAGAAGGGCGAGCAGTACTTC. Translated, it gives CASTLGQKGEQYF.